A selection of T cell receptor beta chains follows, all from one sample in a study of control samples from healthy donors and cancer patients. Clones were sequenced by immunoSEQ multiplex PCR, and TCRdb holds only the in-frame ones, with some missing. The sample lists approximately 150,000 clones, roughly 89% seen once, with just over 7.5% in the top ten. Sample: PBMCs. Receptors originate from a man aged 50-60 years with head and neck cancer. Both conserved end residues are part of each CDR3. Fields, in order: clone size, D gene, J gene, V gene, CDR3 length, CDR3 DNA, CDR3 protein. A D gene is named only where the DNA matches it firmly. Some rows mark clone size as missing; the rest say once, few, many or name a class of expanded clone.

abundance: .
d_gene: .
j_gene: TRBJ2-1
v_gene: TRBV28
len: 13
CDR3nt: TGTGCCACTCGGGGGGCGGAAGGTCTACAGAGGTTCTTC
CDR3aa: CATRGAEGLQRFF

abundance: .
d_gene: .
j_gene: TRBJ1-3
v_gene: TRBV11-3
len: 16
CDR3nt: TGTGCCAGCAGCTATGGACAGCCTTACTCTGGAAACACCATATATTTT
CDR3aa: CASSYGQPYSGNTIYF

abundance: .
d_gene: .
j_gene: TRBJ2-1
v_gene: TRBV24-1
len: 15
CDR3nt: TGTGCCACCAGTGTGGGGATCCAATCCTACAATGAGCAGTTCTTC
CDR3aa: CATSVGIQSYNEQFF

abundance: once
d_gene: .
j_gene: TRBJ1-5
v_gene: TRBV4-2
len: 15
CDR3nt: TGTGCCAGCAGCCAAGACGGGGACAGCAATCAGCCCCAGCATTTT
CDR3aa: CASSQDGDSNQPQHF

abundance: .
d_gene: .
j_gene: TRBJ2-1
v_gene: TRBV6-5
len: 14
CDR3nt: TGTGCCAGCAGTTACGAAGGGAGATACAATGAGCAGTTCTTC
CDR3aa: CASSYEGRYNEQFF

abundance: .
d_gene: .
j_gene: TRBJ2-1
v_gene: TRBV12-3/TRBV12-4
len: 13
CDR3nt: TGTGCCAGCAGTTCCCCTTACTACAATGAGCAGTTCTTC
CDR3aa: CASSSPYYNEQFF

abundance: .
d_gene: .
j_gene: TRBJ1-1
v_gene: TRBV3-1/TRBV3-2
len: 14
CDR3nt: TGTGCCAGCAGCCAAGAAAGTTCGAACACTGAAGCTTTCTTT
CDR3aa: CASSQESSNTEAFF

abundance: .
d_gene: .
j_gene: TRBJ2-2
v_gene: TRBV12-5
len: 15
CDR3nt: TGTGCTAGTGGTTTGGACACAGGGTTCCCCGGGGAGCTGTTTTTT
CDR3aa: CASGLDTGFPGELFF

abundance: once
d_gene: TRBD1
j_gene: TRBJ2-1
v_gene: TRBV5-6
len: 16
CDR3nt: TGTGCCAGCTTTACTAGTGCGGGACAGGGGGCTGGTGAGCAGTTCTTC
CDR3aa: CASFTSAGQGAGEQFF

abundance: .
d_gene: .
j_gene: TRBJ2-7
v_gene: TRBV9
len: 15
CDR3nt: TGTGCCAGCAGCGTAAAGGGGCTACCAAGCTACGAGCAGTACTTC
CDR3aa: CASSVKGLPSYEQYF

abundance: .
d_gene: .
j_gene: TRBJ1-2
v_gene: TRBV3-1/TRBV3-2
len: 12
CDR3nt: TGTGCCAGCAGCTCCGACGGGGGACGGTACACCTTC
CDR3aa: CASSSDGGRYTF

abundance: .
d_gene: TRBD2
j_gene: TRBJ2-1
v_gene: TRBV10-2
len: 18
CDR3nt: TGCGCCAGCAGTGAAGAAACTAGCGGGAGGGCCTCCTACAATGAGCAGTTCTTC
CDR3aa: CASSEETSGRASYNEQFF

abundance: .
d_gene: .
j_gene: TRBJ2-1
v_gene: TRBV5-4
len: 11
CDR3nt: TGTGCCAGCAGCTTGGAGAATGAGCAGTTCTTC
CDR3aa: CASSLENEQFF

abundance: .
d_gene: .
j_gene: TRBJ2-2
v_gene: TRBV7-8
len: 16
CDR3nt: TGTGCCAGCAGCTTAGCTTTACTAGTCGGGACCGGGGAGCTGTTTTTT
CDR3aa: CASSLALLVGTGELFF

abundance: .
d_gene: TRBD2
j_gene: TRBJ2-1
v_gene: TRBV27
len: 16
CDR3nt: TGTGCCAGCAGTTTATCTCCTCTAGCGGGAGGGGTTGAGCAGTTCTTC
CDR3aa: CASSLSPLAGGVEQFF

abundance: .
d_gene: .
j_gene: TRBJ1-2
v_gene: TRBV10-3
len: 14
CDR3nt: TGTGCCATCAGTGAGTCGTCGCGGGCGGAGGGCTACACCTTC
CDR3aa: CAISESSRAEGYTF

abundance: .
d_gene: TRBD2
j_gene: TRBJ2-5
v_gene: TRBV28
len: 15
CDR3nt: TGTGCCACCGGGGCGGGAGGGATGGATCGGGAGACCCAGTACTTC
CDR3aa: CATGAGGMDRETQYF

abundance: few
d_gene: .
j_gene: TRBJ1-3
v_gene: TRBV7-9
len: 17
CDR3nt: TGTGCCAGCACCCAAGGCGGCACTTACTACTCTGGAAACACCATATATTTT
CDR3aa: CASTQGGTYYSGNTIYF

abundance: .
d_gene: TRBD1
j_gene: TRBJ1-4
v_gene: TRBV7-2
len: 15
CDR3nt: TGTGCCAGCAGCCCCGGGACAGGGGAGCGTGAAAAACTGTTTTTT
CDR3aa: CASSPGTGEREKLFF

abundance: .
d_gene: .
j_gene: TRBJ1-1
v_gene: TRBV5-1
len: 15
CDR3nt: TGCGCCAGCAGCTTGGAGGCCGCGGGCGGCACTGAAGCTTTCTTT
CDR3aa: CASSLEAAGGTEAFF

abundance: .
d_gene: TRBD2
j_gene: TRBJ2-1
v_gene: TRBV19
len: 17
CDR3nt: TGTGCCAGTAGTATGTCTAGGGCTAGCGGGAGCTACAATGAGCAGTTCTTC
CDR3aa: CASSMSRASGSYNEQFF

abundance: .
d_gene: TRBD1
j_gene: TRBJ1-3
v_gene: TRBV15
len: 17
CDR3nt: TGTGCCACCAGCAGAGAGTATGTTGACAGGGGAGGAAACACCATATATTTT
CDR3aa: CATSREYVDRGGNTIYF

abundance: once
d_gene: TRBD1
j_gene: TRBJ2-2
v_gene: TRBV11-2
len: 11
CDR3nt: TGTGCCAGCAGCTCCCCAGGGGGACTGTTTTTT
CDR3aa: CASSSPGGLFF

abundance: .
d_gene: .
j_gene: TRBJ2-5
v_gene: TRBV3-1/TRBV3-2
len: 14
CDR3nt: TGTGCCAGCAGCCAAGCCGGCCTCTCGGAGACCCAGTACTTC
CDR3aa: CASSQAGLSETQYF

abundance: .
d_gene: TRBD2
j_gene: TRBJ2-1
v_gene: TRBV3-1/TRBV3-2
len: 16
CDR3nt: TGTGCCAGCAGCCAAGAGGGCCTAGCGGGACGGAATGAGCAGTTCTTC
CDR3aa: CASSQEGLAGRNEQFF

abundance: .
d_gene: .
j_gene: TRBJ1-1
v_gene: TRBV19
len: 15
CDR3nt: TGTGCCAGTAGTCTCCCTGGGATAGGGAATCCTGAAGCTTTCTTT
CDR3aa: CASSLPGIGNPEAFF

abundance: .
d_gene: TRBD1
j_gene: TRBJ2-7
v_gene: TRBV5-1
len: 16
CDR3nt: TGCGCCAGCAGCCCGGCCCCGGGACAGGGAAAATTAGAAGCGTACTTC
CDR3aa: CASSPAPGQGKLEAYF

abundance: .
d_gene: .
j_gene: TRBJ2-1
v_gene: TRBV4-1
len: 17
CDR3nt: TGCGCCAGCAGCCCGCGCCCCCGGGGGGCCTCCTACAATGAGCAGTTCTTC
CDR3aa: CASSPRPRGASYNEQFF

abundance: .
d_gene: .
j_gene: TRBJ1-6
v_gene: TRBV30
len: 13
CDR3nt: TGTGCCCGGAGGCAAGGGGCCAATTCACCCCTCCACTTT
CDR3aa: CARRQGANSPLHF

abundance: .
d_gene: TRBD2
j_gene: TRBJ2-3
v_gene: TRBV5-1
len: 17
CDR3nt: TGCGCCAGCAGCTTGAGCTCTAGCGGGGCAAACACAGATACGCAGTATTTT
CDR3aa: CASSLSSSGANTDTQYF

abundance: .
d_gene: TRBD2
j_gene: TRBJ2-1
v_gene: TRBV28
len: 17
CDR3nt: TGTGCCAGCAGTTTAGGGGCTAGCGGGGGATCATACAATGAGCAGTTCTTC
CDR3aa: CASSLGASGGSYNEQFF

abundance: .
d_gene: TRBD2
j_gene: TRBJ2-1
v_gene: TRBV29-1
len: 15
CDR3nt: TGCAGCGCCGCGGTCCTAGCGGAGGTATACAATGAGCAGTTCTTC
CDR3aa: CSAAVLAEVYNEQFF

abundance: .
d_gene: .
j_gene: TRBJ1-6
v_gene: TRBV3-1/TRBV3-2
len: 17
CDR3nt: TGTGCCAGCAGCCAAGAATCAGGGCGCCGAAGGAATTCACCCCTCCACTTT
CDR3aa: CASSQESGRRRNSPLHF